This TCR beta chain was recovered during a study of shared clonotypes between healthy human individuals. On the study more broadly: A couple of women and three men aged 18 to 49 made up the donors.

Assay runs were performed at deep level. Assay used: immunoSEQ multiplex PCR; TCRdb lists only in-frame clones, some missing. Among approximately 640,000 clones, 90% were seen once, and the ten largest hold more than 30%. Germline V gene data show CDR1 as ENHRY and CDR2 as SYGVKD. V trimming: 9 bases; J trimming: 2 bases; junction bases outside the gene matches: 11. The CDR3 is 15 residues long. This sequence joins TRBV10-3 and TRBJ2-3, with 7 positions matching TRBD2. Sequencing input: memory CD8+ T cells from PBMCs. Noted subset: CD45RO+ cells pooled with CCR7-negative TemRA cells. The source of this sequence is a man aged 18 to 35 in good health. Some clones in this sample may be carry-over from other donors' samples. The CDR3 bases are TGTGCCATGCCTGGCCCCCTAGCGGCCACAGATACGCAGTATTTT. Translating gives CAMPGPLAATDTQYF.